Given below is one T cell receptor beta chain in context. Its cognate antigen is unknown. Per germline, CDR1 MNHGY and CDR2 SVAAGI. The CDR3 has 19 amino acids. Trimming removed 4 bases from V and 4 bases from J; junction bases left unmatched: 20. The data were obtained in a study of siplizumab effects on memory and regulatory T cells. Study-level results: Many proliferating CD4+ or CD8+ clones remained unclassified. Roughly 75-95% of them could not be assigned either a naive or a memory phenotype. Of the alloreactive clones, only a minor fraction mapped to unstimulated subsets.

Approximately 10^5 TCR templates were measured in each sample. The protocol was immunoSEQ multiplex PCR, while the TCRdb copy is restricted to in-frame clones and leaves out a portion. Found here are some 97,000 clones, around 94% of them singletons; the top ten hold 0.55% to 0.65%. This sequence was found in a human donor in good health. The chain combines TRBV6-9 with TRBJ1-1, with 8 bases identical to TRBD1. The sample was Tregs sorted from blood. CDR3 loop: CASSSTIGPGGLGSTEAFF. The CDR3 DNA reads TGTGCCAGCAGTTCGACCATCGGGCCAGGGGGCCTTGGTAGCACTGAAGCTTTCTTT.